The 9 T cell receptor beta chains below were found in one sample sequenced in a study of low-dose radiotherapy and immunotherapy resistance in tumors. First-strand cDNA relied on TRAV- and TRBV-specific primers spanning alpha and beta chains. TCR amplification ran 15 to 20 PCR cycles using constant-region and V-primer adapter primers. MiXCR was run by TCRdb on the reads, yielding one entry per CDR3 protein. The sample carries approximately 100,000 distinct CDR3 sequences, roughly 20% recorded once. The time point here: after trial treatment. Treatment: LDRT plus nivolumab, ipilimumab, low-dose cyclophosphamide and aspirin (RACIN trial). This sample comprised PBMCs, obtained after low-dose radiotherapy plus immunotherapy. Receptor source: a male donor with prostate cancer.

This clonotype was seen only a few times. CDR3 in amino acids: CASSLPPGETYEQYF. CDR3 DNA: TGTGCCAGCAGTTTGCCCCCGGGGGAGACCTACGAGCAGTACTTC. The gene calls are TRBV28 and TRBJ2-7, with D tentatively TRBD2 (6 bases). This CDR3 contains 15 residues. Germline CDR1 and CDR2: MDHEN and SYDVKM. The V gene lost 3 bases and the J gene lost 2 bases, with 14 bases spanning the gap.

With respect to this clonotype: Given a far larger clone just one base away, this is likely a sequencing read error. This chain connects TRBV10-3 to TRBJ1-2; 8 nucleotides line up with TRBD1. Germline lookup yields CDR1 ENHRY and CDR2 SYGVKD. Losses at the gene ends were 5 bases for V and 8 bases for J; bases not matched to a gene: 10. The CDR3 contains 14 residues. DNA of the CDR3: TGTGCCATCAGTTACACAATGACAGGGGTCGGCTACACCTTC. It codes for CAISYTMTGVGYTF.

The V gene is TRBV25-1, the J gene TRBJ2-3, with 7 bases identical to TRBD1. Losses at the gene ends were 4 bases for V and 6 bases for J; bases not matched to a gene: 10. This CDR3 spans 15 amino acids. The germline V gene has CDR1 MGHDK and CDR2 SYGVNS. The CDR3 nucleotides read TGTGCCAGCAGTGCCCCCTCGACAGGGCCGGATACGCAGTATTTT. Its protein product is CASSAPSTGPDTQYF.

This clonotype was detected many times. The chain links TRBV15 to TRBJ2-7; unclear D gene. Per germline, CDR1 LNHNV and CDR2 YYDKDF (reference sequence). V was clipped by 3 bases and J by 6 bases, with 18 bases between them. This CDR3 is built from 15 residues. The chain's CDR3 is CATSSRKTGISEQYF. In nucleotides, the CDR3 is TGTGCCACCAGCAGCAGAAAAACTGGGATCTCCGAGCAGTACTTC.

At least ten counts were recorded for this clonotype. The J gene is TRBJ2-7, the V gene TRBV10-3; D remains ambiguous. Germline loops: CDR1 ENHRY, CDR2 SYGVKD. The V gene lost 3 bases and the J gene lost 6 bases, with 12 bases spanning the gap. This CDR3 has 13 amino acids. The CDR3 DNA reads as TGTGCCATCAGTGATCCCCCTCTGGTCGAGCAGTACTTC. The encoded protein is CAISDPPLVEQYF.

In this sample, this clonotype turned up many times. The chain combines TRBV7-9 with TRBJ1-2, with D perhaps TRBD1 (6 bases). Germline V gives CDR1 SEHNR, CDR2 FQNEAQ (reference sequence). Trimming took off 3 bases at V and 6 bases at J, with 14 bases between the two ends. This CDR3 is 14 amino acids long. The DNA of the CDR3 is TGTGCCAGCAGCTTTCGCGACAGGACGCATGGCTACACCTTC. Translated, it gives CASSFRDRTHGYTF. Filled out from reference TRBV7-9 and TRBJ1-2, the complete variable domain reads DTGVSQNPRHKITKRGQNVTFRCDPISEHNRLYWYRQTLGQGPEFLTYFQNEAQLEKSRLLSDRFSAERPKGSFSTLEIQRTEQGDSAMYLCASSFRDRTHGYTFGSGTRLTVV.

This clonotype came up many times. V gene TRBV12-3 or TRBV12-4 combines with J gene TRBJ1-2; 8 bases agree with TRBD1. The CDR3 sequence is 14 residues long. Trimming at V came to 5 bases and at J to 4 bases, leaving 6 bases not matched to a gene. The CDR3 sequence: CASSPTGGGYGYTF. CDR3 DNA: TGTGCCAGCAGTCCTACAGGGGGGGGCTATGGCTACACCTTC.

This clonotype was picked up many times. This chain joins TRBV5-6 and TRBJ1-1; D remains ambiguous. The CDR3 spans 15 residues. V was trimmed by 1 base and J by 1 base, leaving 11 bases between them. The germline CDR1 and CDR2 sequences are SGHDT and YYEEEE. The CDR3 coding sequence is TGTGCCAGCAGCTTGAGGTGGAGCGGGAACACTGAAGCTTTCTTT. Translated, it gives CASSLRWSGNTEAFF.

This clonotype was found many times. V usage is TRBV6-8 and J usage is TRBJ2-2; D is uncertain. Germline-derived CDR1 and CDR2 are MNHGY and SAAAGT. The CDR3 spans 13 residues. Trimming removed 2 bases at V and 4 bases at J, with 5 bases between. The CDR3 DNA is TGTGCCAGCAGTTACAAGGGCACCGGGGAGCTGTTTTTT. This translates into CASSYKGTGELFF.